This entry lists 4 T cell receptor beta chains sequenced from one sample in a study of OX40 agonist ivuxolimab in advanced cancers. Clones were read by immunoSEQ multiplex PCR, and TCRdb kept only the in-frame ones, dropping some. This table has tens of thousands of clones, roughly 84% appearing once. The sequenced sample was CD4+ or CD8+ T cells sorted from blood, obtained in a trial of the OX40 agonist ivuxolimab. These receptors came from an adult with an advanced solid tumor such as melanoma, head and neck, liver or kidney cancer.

V gene TRBV6-4 combines with J gene TRBJ2-2; D ambiguous. Between the trimmed V and J ends, which lost 3 bases and 6 bases, there was a span of 11 bases. This CDR3 has 14 residues. CDR1 is MRHNA, CDR2 SNTAGT, per germline. The CDR3 loop is CASSEVGHSGELFF. In DNA, the CDR3 is TGTGCCAGCAGTGAAGTAGGCCACTCCGGGGAGCTGTTTTTT.

V gene TRBV5-1 combines with J gene TRBJ2-5; 15 bases align to TRBD2. The J segment lost 3 bases and the V segment lost 3 bases, leaving 6 bases of the junction unmatched. The length of the CDR3 is 17 residues. Germline-derived CDR1 and CDR2 are SGHRS and YFSETQ. The CDR3 protein is CASSSGLAGGQEETQYF. CDR3 DNA sequence: TGCGCCAGCAGCTCCGGACTAGCGGGGGGGCAAGAAGAGACCCAGTACTTC.

The chain combines TRBV5-4 with TRBJ2-7; TRBD2 is a possible D gene (5 bases). CDR3 length: 17 residues. V dropped 4 bases and J dropped 7 bases, with 27 bases sitting between them. CDR1 is SGHNT and CDR2 is YYREEE in the germline V gene (reference sequence). Here the CDR3 reads CASSASPVGLSSWEQYF. CDR3 DNA: TGTGCCAGCAGCGCGTCACCGGTTGGACTCTCCTCCTGGGAGCAGTACTTC.

This chain connects TRBV19 to TRBJ2-3; the D is unclear. CDR1 is LNHDA, CDR2 SQIVND, per germline (reference sequence). This CDR3 has 13 amino acids. V lost 3 bases to trimming and J lost 2 bases, with 6 bases between them. The CDR3 coding sequence is TGTGCCAGTAGTATGACGTCCACAGATACGCAGTATTTT. The encoded protein is CASSMTSTDTQYF. The entire variable domain, with the rest obtained from reference TRBV19 and TRBJ2-3, is as follows: DGGITQSPKYLFRKEGQNVTLSCEQNLNHDAMYWYRQDPGQGLRLIYYSQIVNDFQKGDIAEGYSVSREKKESFPLTVTSAQKNPTAFYLCASSMTSTDTQYFGPGTRLTVL.